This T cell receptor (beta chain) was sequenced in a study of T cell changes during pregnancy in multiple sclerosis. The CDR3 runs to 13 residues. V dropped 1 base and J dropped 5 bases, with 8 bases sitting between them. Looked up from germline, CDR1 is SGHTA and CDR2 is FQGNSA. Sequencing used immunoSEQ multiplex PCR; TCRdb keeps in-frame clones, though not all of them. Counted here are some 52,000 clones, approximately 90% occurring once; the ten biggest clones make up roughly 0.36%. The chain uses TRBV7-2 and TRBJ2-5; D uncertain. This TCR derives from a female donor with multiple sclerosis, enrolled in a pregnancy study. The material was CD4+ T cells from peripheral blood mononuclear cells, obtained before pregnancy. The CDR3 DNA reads TGTGCCAGCAGCTTAGTAGTGGAGGAGACCCAGTACTTC. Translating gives CASSLVVEETQYF.